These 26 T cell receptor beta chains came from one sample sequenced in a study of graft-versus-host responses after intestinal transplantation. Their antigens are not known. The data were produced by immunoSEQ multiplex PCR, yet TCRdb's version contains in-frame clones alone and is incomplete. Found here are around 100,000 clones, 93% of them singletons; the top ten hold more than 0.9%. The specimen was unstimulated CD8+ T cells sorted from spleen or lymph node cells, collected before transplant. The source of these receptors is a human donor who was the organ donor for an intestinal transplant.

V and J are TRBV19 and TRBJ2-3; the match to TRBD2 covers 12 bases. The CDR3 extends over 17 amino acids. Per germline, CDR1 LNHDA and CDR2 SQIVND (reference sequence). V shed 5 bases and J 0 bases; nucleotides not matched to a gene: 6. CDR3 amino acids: CASSSRLAGESTDTQYF. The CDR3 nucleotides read TGTGCCAGTAGTTCCCGACTAGCGGGAGAGAGCACAGATACGCAGTATTTT. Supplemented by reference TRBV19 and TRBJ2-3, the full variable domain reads DGGITQSPKYLFRKEGQNVTLSCEQNLNHDAMYWYRQDPGQGLRLIYYSQIVNDFQKGDIAEGYSVSREKKESFPLTVTSAQKNPTAFYLCASSSRLAGESTDTQYFGPGTRLTVL.

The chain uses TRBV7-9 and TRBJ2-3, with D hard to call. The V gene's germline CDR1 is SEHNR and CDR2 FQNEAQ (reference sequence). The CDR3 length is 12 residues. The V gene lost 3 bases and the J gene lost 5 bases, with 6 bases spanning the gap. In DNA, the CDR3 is TGTGCCAGCAGCTTTTTCAAAGATACGCAGTATTTT. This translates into CASSFFKDTQYF.

In nucleotides, the CDR3 is TGTGCCAGCAGCCCCGATCGCCTTCCATACAATGAGCAGTTCTTC. Residues: CASSPDRLPYNEQFF. The chain links TRBV5-6 to TRBJ2-1; D remains unclear. Trimming left V 4 bases short and J 4 bases short, with 15 bases between. The CDR3 contains 15 residues. Germline CDR1 is SGHDT and CDR2 is YYEEEE.

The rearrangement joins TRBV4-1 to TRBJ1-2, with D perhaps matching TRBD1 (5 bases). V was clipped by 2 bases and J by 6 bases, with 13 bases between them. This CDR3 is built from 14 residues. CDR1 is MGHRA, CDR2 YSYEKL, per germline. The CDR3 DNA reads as TGCGCCAGCAGCCAAAAACATCCGGGGGATGGCTACACCTTC. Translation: CASSQKHPGDGYTF.

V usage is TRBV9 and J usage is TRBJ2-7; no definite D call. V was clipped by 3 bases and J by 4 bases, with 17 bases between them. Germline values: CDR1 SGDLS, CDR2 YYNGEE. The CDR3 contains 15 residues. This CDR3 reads CASSADYGSGYEQYF. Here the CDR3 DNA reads TGTGCCAGCAGCGCGGATTATGGCAGTGGGTACGAGCAGTACTTC.

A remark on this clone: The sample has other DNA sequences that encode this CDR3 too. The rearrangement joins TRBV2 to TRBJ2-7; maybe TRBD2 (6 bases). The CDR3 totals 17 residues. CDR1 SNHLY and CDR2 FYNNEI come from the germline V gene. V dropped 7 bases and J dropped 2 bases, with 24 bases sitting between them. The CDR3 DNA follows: TGTGCCAGCAATTATCTCCCAATGCACGGGAGTACCTACGAGCAGTACTTC. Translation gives CASNYLPMHGSTYEQYF.

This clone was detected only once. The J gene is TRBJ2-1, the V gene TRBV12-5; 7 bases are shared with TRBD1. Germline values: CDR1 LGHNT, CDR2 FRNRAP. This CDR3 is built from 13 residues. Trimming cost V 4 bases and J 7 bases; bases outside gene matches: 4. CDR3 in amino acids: CASGSGQKNEQFF. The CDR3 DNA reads TGTGCTAGTGGTTCGGGACAGAAGAATGAGCAGTTCTTC.

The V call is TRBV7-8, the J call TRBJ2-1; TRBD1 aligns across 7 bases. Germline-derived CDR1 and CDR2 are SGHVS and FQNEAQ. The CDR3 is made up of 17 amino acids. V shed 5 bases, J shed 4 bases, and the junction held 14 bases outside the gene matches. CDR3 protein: CASSPGATGPIYNEQFF. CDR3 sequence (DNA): TGTGCCAGCAGCCCAGGAGCGACAGGGCCGATTTACAATGAGCAGTTCTTC.

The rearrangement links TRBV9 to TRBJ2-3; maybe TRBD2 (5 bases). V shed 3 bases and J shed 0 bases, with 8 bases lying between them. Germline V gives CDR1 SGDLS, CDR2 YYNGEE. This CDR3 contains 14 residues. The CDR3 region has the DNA TGTGCCAGCAGCGCGGGAACAAGCACAGATACGCAGTATTTT. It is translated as CASSAGTSTDTQYF.

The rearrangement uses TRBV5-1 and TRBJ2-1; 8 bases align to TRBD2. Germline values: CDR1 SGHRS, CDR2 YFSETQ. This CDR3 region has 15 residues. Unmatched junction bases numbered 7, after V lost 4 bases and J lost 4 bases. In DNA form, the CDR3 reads TGCGCCAGCAGCCTTAGCGGGACGGGGTACAATGAGCAGTTCTTC. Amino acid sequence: CASSLSGTGYNEQFF.

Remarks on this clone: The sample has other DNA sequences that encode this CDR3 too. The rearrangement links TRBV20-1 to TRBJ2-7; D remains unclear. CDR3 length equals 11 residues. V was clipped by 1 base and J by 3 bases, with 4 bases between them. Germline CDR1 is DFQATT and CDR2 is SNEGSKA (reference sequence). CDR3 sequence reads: CSARVGYEQYF. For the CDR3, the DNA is TGCAGTGCTAGAGTCGGCTACGAGCAGTACTTC.

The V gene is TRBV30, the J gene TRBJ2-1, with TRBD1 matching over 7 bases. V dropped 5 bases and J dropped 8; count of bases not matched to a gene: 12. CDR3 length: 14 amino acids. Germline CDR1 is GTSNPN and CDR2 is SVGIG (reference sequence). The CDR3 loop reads CAWSQDRVTDEQFF. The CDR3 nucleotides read TGTGCCTGGTCACAAGACAGGGTTACCGATGAGCAGTTCTTC. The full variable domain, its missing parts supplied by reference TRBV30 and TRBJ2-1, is SQTIHQWPATLVQPVGSPLSLECTVEGTSNPNLYWYRQAAGRGLQLLFYSVGIGQISSEVPQNLSASRPQDRQFILSSKKLLLSDSGFYLCAWSQDRVTDEQFFGPGTRLTVL.

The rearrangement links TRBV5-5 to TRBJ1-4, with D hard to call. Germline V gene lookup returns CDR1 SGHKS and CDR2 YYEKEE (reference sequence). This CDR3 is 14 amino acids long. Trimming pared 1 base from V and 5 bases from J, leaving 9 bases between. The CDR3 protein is CASSLLGRNEKLFF. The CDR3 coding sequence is TGTGCCAGCAGCTTGTTAGGCCGGAATGAAAAACTGTTTTTT.

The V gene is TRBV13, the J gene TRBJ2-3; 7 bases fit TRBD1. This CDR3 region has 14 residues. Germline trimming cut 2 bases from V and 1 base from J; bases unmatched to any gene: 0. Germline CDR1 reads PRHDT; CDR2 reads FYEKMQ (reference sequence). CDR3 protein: CASSLQGGTDTQYF. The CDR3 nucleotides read TGTGCCAGCAGCTTACAGGGGGGCACAGATACGCAGTATTTT. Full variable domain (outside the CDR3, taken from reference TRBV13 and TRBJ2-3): AAGVIQSPRHLIKEKRETATLKCYPIPRHDTVYWYQQGPGQDPQFLISFYEKMQSDKGSIPDRFSAQQFSDYHSELNMSSLELGDSALYFCASSLQGGTDTQYFGPGTRLTVL.

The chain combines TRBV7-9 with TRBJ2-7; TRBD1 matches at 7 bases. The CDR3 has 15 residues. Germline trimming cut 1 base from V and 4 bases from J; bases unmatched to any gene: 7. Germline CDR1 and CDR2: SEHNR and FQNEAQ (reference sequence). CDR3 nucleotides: TGTGCCAGCAGCTTAGGCCCTGGGACAGCATACGAGCAGTACTTC. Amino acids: CASSLGPGTAYEQYF.

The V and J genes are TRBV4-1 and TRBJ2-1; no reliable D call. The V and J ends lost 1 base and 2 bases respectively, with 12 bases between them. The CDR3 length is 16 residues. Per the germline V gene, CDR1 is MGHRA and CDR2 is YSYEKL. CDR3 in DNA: TGCGCCAGCAGCCAAGGTGCCTCAGGTCCCTACAATGAGCAGTTCTTC. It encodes CASSQGASGPYNEQFF.

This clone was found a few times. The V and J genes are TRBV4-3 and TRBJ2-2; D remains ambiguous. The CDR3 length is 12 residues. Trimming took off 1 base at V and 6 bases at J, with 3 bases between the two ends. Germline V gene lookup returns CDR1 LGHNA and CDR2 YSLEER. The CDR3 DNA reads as TGCGCCAGCAGCCAAGGGTCCGGGGAGCTGTTTTTT. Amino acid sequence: CASSQGSGELFF.

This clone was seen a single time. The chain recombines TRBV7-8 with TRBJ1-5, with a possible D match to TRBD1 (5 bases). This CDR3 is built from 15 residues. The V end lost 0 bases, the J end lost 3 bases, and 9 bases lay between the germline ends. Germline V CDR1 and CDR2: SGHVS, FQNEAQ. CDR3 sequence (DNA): TGTGCCAGCAGCTTAGCTTGGGGCACCAATCAGCCCCAGCATTTT. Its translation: CASSLAWGTNQPQHF.

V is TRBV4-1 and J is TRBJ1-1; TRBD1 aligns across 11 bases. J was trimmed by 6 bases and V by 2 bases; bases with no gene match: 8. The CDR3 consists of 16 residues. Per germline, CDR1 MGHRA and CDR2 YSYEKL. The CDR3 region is CASSQRTGGAISEAFF. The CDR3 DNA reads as TGCGCCAGCAGCCAACGGACAGGGGGCGCGATCTCTGAAGCTTTCTTT.

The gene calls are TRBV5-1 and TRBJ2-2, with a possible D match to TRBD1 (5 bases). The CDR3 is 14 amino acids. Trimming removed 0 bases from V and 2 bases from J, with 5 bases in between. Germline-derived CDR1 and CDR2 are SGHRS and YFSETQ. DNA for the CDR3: TGCGCCAGCAGCTTGGGGACAAACACCGGGGAGCTGTTTTTT. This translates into CASSLGTNTGELFF.

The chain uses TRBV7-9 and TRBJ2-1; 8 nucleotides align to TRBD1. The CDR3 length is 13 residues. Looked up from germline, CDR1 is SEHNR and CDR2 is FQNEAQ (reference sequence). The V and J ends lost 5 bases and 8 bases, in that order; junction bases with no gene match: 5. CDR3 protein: CASSQDRVDEQFF. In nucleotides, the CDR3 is TGTGCCAGCAGCCAGGACAGGGTCGATGAGCAGTTCTTC.

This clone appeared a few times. CDR3 sequence (DNA): TGTGCCGCAGCCGGGGGCAGGGGCAATCAGCCCCAGCATTTT. Protein sequence: CAAAGGRGNQPQHF. The V and J genes are TRBV6-1 and TRBJ1-5; D might be TRBD1 (6 bases). The germline V gene encodes CDR1 MNHNS and CDR2 SASEGT. The CDR3 is made up of 14 amino acids. The V end was cut by 11 bases, the J end by 2 bases, with 16 bases between.

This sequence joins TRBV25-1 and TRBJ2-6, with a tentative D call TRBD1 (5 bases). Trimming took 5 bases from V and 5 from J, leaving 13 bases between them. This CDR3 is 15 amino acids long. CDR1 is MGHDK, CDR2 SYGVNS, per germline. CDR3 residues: CASSSGQSRANVLTF. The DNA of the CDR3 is TGTGCCAGCAGTTCTGGACAAAGTCGGGCCAACGTCCTGACTTTC.

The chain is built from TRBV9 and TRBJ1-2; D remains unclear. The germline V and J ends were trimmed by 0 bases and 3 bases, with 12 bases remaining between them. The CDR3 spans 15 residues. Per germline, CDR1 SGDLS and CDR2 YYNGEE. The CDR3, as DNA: TGTGCCAGCAGCGTAGCTGGAACGGAGTACTATGGCTACACCTTC. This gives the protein CASSVAGTEYYGYTF.

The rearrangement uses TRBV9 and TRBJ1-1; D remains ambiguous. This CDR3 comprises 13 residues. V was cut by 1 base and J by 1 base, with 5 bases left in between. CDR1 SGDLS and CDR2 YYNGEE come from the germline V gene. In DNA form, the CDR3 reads TGTGCCAGCAGCGTAAGTGAGAACACTGAAGCTTTCTTT. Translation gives CASSVSENTEAFF.

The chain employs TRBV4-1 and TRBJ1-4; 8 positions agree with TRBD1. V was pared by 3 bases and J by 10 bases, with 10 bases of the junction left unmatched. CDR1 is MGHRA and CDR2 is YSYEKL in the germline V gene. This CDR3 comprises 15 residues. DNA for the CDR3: TGCGCCAGCAGCCAGGCAGGGACAGGCTCCGGAAAACTGTTTTTT. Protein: CASSQAGTGSGKLFF.